What follows describes a single T cell receptor beta chain. The germline CDR1 and CDR2 sequences are LGHNA and YNFKEQ. CDR3 length equals 14 residues. Trimming removed 4 bases at V and 7 bases at J, with 14 bases between. Assay: immunoSEQ multiplex PCR; the TCRdb copy retains only in-frame clones and omits some. The profile shows some 85,000 clones, around 90% of them singletons. The sample belongs to a study of OX40 agonist ivuxolimab in advanced cancers. About the research overall: Ivuxolimab is a fully human IgG2 antibody that activates OX40 (CD134).

The material sequenced was CD4+ or CD8+ T cells sorted from blood, taken in a trial of the OX40 agonist ivuxolimab. The gene calls are TRBV4-2 and TRBJ2-1, with D hard to call. This receptor was obtained from an adult with an advanced solid tumor such as melanoma, head and neck, liver or kidney cancer. In nucleotides, the CDR3 is TGTGCCAGCAGCCCACAAACGACTTTGAATGAGCAGTTCTTC. Translated, it gives CASSPQTTLNEQFF.